The present TCR beta chain was sequenced within a study of control samples from healthy donors and cancer patients. CDR3 length: 15 residues. V was clipped by 3 bases and J by 5 bases, with 16 bases between them. Germline CDR1 SGHVS, CDR2 FNYEAQ. Profiled with immunoSEQ multiplex PCR; TCRdb holds only in-frame clones, not every one. The sample includes 150,000 to 180,000 clones, approximately 93% of them seen just once. This clone was detected only once. The sequenced sample consisted of blood. The chain couples TRBV7-6 to TRBJ1-2; tentative D call: TRBD1 (5 bases). This receptor was taken from a man over 45 in good health. The CDR3 bases are TGTGCCAGCAGCTTGGGGACGGATCTCTTTTATGGCTACACCTTC. The encoded protein is CASSLGTDLFYGYTF.